This T cell receptor (beta chain) was sequenced during a study of shared clonotypes between healthy human individuals. Study conclusions and caveats: Rarefaction indicated that sorted-subset sequencing remained incomplete although depth was large. Memory subsets generally showed lower estimated richness than naive subsets.

Concerning this clone: What it binds is unknown.

The V end lost 7 bases, the J end lost 1 base, and 13 bases lay between the germline ends. The CDR3 is made up of 13 amino acids. The germline V gene encodes CDR1 SQVTM and CDR2 ANQGSEA. Among the donors, all were Caucasian adults who lived in Nashville, Tennessee. Libraries were prepared by immunoSEQ multiplex PCR; TCRdb keeps only in-frame clonotypes and omits some of them. Of roughly 86,000 clones in the sample, 60% to 70% are singletons; the top ten hold about half. The specimen was memory CD8+ T cells sorted from blood. The subset here: CD45RO+ cells pooled with CCR7-negative TemRA cells. This receptor was identified in a man aged 30 to 39 in good health. The gene calls are TRBV29-1 and TRBJ1-1, with D perhaps matching TRBD1 (5 bases). In DNA, the CDR3 is TGCAGCGCTGCGGAGGGGACGAACACTGAAGCTTTCTTT. Amino acid sequence: CSAAEGTNTEAFF. The full variable domain, its missing parts supplied by reference TRBV29-1 and TRBJ1-1, is SAVISQKPSRDICQRGTSLTIQCQVDSQVTMMFWYRQQPGQSLTLIATANQGSEATYESGFVIDKFPISRPNLTFSTLTVSNMSPEDSSIYLCSAAEGTNTEAFFGQGTRLTVV.